This T cell receptor beta chain stems from a study of blood T cell repertoires in COVID-19. Looking at the study overall: Sources were T cells, B-cell-depleted T cells, or PBMCs; the material itself was cDNA or gDNA.

The CDR3 spans 15 residues. CDR1 is MNHEY and CDR2 is SVGAGI in the germline V gene. Trimming pared 6 bases from V and 4 bases from J, leaving 15 bases between. Per the study methods: Amplification from reference gene primers served as the basis for estimated nucleated cell counts. Some clones are missing from TCRdb's copy, which holds only in-frame ones; the method was immunoSEQ multiplex PCR. D and trimming were read from the DNA, whereas the V and J calls and clone size are those reported in that table. The table includes approximately 350,000 clones, around nine tenths detected once. The J gene is TRBJ1-4, the V gene TRBV6-5, with a weak D call TRBD1 (5 bases). The source is a woman younger than 35 who had recovered from COVID-19. The material sequenced was peripheral blood. The CDR3 sequence is CASRGTQGSNEKLFF. CDR3 bases: TGTGCCAGCAGGGGGACTCAAGGAAGTAATGAAAAACTGTTTTTT.